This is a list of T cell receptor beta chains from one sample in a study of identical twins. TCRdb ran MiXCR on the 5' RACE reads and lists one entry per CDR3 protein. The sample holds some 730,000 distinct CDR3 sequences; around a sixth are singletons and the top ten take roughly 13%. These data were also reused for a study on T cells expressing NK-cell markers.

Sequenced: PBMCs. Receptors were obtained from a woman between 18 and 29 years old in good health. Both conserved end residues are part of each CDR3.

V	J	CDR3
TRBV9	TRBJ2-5	CATTDGETQYF
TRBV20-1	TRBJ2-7	CSARPSDRDSYEQYF
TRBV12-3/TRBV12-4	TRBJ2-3	CASSPGGGGTDTQYF
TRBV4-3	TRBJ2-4	CASSQSPRLVAKNIQYF
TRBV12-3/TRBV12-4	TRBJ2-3	CASRGQGAQRRTDTQYF
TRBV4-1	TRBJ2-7	CASSHPGRGSYEQYF
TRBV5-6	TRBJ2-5	CASSANPMVQYF
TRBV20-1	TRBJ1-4	CSAVGTGGEKLFF
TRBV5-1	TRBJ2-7	CASRLDSSYEQYF
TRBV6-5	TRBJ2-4	CASSYSGTINIQYF
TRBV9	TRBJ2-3	CASRPGLLGTDTQYF
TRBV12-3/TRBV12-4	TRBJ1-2	CASSTEGRNYGYTF
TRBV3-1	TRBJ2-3	CASSPDRGRITDTQYF
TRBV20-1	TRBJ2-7	CSASRLAGAEQYF
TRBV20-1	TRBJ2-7	CSARDPSGFYEQYF
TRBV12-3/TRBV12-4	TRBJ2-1	CASSSPTSGRLNEQFF
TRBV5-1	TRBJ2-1	CASSPVSSSYNEQFF
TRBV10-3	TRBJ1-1	CAITPTGTMNTEAFF
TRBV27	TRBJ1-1	CASSFGREAEAFF
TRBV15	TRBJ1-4	CATSRALAGGGKLFF
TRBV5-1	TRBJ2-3	CASSLGASRGQDTQYF
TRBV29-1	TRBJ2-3	CSVDGTDSQDTQYF
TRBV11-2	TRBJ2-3	CASSLVEGRNTDTQYF
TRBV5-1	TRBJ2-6	CASSLDQGGANVLTF
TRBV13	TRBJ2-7	CASSTSGTGYRELAGVSYEQYF
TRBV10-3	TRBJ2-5	CAISSGGETQYF
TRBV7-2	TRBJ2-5	CASSLVISGEGETQYF
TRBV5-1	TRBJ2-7	CASSLVTIQGDEQYF